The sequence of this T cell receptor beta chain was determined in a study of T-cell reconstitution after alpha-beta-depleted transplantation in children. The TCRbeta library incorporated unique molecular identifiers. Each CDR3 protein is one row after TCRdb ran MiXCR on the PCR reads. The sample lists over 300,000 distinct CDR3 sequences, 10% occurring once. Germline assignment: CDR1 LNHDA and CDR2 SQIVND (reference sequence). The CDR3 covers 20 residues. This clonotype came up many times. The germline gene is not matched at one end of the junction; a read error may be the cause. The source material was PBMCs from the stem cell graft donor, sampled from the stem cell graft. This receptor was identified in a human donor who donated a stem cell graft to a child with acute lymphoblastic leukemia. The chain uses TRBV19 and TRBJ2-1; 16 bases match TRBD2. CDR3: CASSLETGGTSGRARNEQFF. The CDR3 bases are TGTGCCAGTAGTCTAGAAACCGGGGGGACTAGCGGGAGGGCCCGGAATGAGCAGTTCTTC.